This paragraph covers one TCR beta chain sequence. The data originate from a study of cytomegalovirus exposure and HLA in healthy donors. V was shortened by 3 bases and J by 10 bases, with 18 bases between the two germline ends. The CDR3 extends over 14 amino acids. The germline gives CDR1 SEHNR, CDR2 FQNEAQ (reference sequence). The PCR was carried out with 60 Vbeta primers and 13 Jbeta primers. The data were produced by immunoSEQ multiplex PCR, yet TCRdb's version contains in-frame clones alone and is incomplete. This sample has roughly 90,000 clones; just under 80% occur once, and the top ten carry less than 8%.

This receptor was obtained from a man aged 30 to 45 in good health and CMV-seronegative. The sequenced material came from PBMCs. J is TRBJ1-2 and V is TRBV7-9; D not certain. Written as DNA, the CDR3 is TGTGCCAGCAGCTTGGAGCGGGGAACCATGGACTACACCTTC. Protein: CASSLERGTMDYTF.